The next 29 T cell receptor beta chains were all read from a single sample in a study of T-cell reconstitution after alpha-beta-depleted transplantation in children (dated by TCRdb to the mid-2010s). The method was PCR. Sequencing used an Illumina HiSeq 2500. Molecular barcoding was employed in the preparation of TCR libraries, with unique molecular identifiers being used to normalize TCRbeta repertoire quantification. In TCRdb, the public reads were trimmed at Q25 with fastp and aligned with MiXCR, with productive beta chains retained. Each entry merges the rows of one CDR3 protein and shows their most common DNA and genes. The sample table contains around 370,000 distinct CDR3 sequences; only one count was recorded for about a tenth of them. In total, the top ten clones hold around 2.3% of the sample. The starting material was PBMCs from the stem cell graft donor, obtained from the stem cell graft. The receptors were gathered from a human donor who donated a stem cell graft to a child with acute lymphoblastic leukemia.

This clonotype was counted only a few times. The V and J genes are TRBV20-1 and TRBJ2-1; 10 nucleotides match TRBD2. The germline CDR1 and CDR2 sequences are DFQATT and SNEGSKA (reference sequence). V lost 7 bases to trimming and J lost 7 bases; unmatched junction nucleotides: 13. The CDR3 length is 15 residues. DNA for the CDR3: TGCAGTGGCCAAGGGGAAGCGGGAGGGGTGAATGAGCAGTTCTTC. It specifies CSGQGEAGGVNEQFF.

This clonotype was picked up many times. The chain joins TRBV20-1 to TRBJ2-3, with D possibly TRBD2 on 5 matching bases. The CDR3 length is 16 residues. The V and J ends lost 0 bases and 0 bases respectively, with 13 bases between them. Germline lookup yields CDR1 DFQATT and CDR2 SNEGSKA (reference sequence). The CDR3 region has the DNA TGCAGTGCTAGAGATTGGGGAGCGGCTAGCACAGATACGCAGTATTTT. It yields the protein CSARDWGAASTDTQYF.

This rearrangement joins TRBV7-6 to TRBJ2-2; 12 nucleotides agree with TRBD1. Trimming cost V 5 bases and J 7 bases; bases outside gene matches: 8. Germline CDR1 is SGHVS and CDR2 is FNYEAQ. The CDR3 is 16 residues long. CDR3 sequence reads: CASSLRDRGLGGELFF. DNA for the CDR3: TGTGCCAGCAGCCTCCGGGACAGGGGGCTTGGCGGGGAGCTGTTTTTT.

This clonotype was detected a few times. The rearrangement joins TRBV5-6 to TRBJ1-1; possibly TRBD1 for D (5 bases). There are 16 residues in the CDR3. Germline-derived CDR1 and CDR2 are SGHDT and YYEEEE. Trimming cost V 2 bases and J 2 bases, with 16 bases left between them. DNA of the CDR3: TGTGCCAGCAGCTTTTGGGGTAGCGGGGGAAACACTGAAGCTTTCTTT. Amino acid sequence: CASSFWGSGGNTEAFF.

The J gene is TRBJ2-1, the V gene TRBV20-1; D not resolved. V lost 5 bases, J lost 5 bases, and 13 bases lay in between. The CDR3 loop spans 13 amino acids. CDR1 is DFQATT, CDR2 SNEGSKA, per germline (reference sequence). For the CDR3, the DNA is TGCAGTGCTCCGGCTCCCGTAAACAATGAGCAGTTCTTC. Its protein is CSAPAPVNNEQFF.

The chain uses TRBV6-2 or TRBV6-3 and TRBJ2-2; no firm D call. CDR1 and CDR2 from the germline V gene are MNHEY and SVGEGT. Trimming removed 6 bases from V and 3 bases from J, with 11 bases in between. The CDR3 runs to 14 residues. The CDR3 spells CASSKGGDTGELFF. The CDR3 DNA is TGTGCCAGCAGCAAAGGCGGAGACACCGGGGAGCTGTTTTTT.

The chain combines TRBV11-2 with TRBJ2-7; D may match TRBD1 or TRBD2 (6 bases each). CDR1 SGHAT and CDR2 FQNNGV come from the germline V gene. The V gene lost 0 bases and the J gene lost 3 bases, with 12 bases spanning the gap. The CDR3 totals 15 residues. CDR3 coding DNA: TGTGCCAGCAGCTTAGAGGTCGGGGGCCTCTACGAGCAGTACTTC. Translation: CASSLEVGGLYEQYF.

This clonotype was detected many times. This chain joins TRBV20-1 and TRBJ2-5; 7 nucleotides line up with TRBD1. With 4 bases clipped from V and 5 bases from J, the junction kept 10 bases outside the gene matches. The V gene's germline CDR1 is DFQATT and CDR2 SNEGSKA (reference sequence). This CDR3 region has 14 residues. The CDR3 DNA reads TGCAGTGCTACGCCGTACAGGGGTGGGGAGACCCAGTACTTC. It specifies CSATPYRGGETQYF.

This clonotype was recorded at least ten times. J is TRBJ2-7 and V is TRBV5-1, with D unclear. The CDR3 totals 11 residues. With 1 base removed from V and 5 bases from J, the gap between germline ends came to 4 bases. Germline CDR1 and CDR2: SGHRS and YFSETQ. The DNA for the CDR3 is TGCGCCAGCAGCTTGAACAACGAGCAGTACTTC. As protein: CASSLNNEQYF.

This clonotype occurred many times. V gene TRBV7-8 combines with J gene TRBJ2-1, with D possibly being TRBD2 (6 bases). In germline, CDR1 is SGHVS, CDR2 FQNEAQ. The CDR3 is made up of 13 amino acids. V was clipped by 5 bases and J by 6 bases, with 11 bases between them. In nucleotides, the CDR3 is TGTGCCAGCAGCAACCGACTAGTCAATGAGCAGTTCTTC. It yields the protein CASSNRLVNEQFF. The whole variable domain, remainder taken from reference TRBV7-8 and TRBJ2-1, is GAGVSQSPRYKVAKRGQDVALRCDPISGHVSLFWYQQALGQGPEFLTYFQNEAQLDKSGLPSDRFFAERPEGSVSTLKIQRTQQEDSAVYLCASSNRLVNEQFFGPGTRLTVL.

This chain uses TRBV5-6 with TRBJ2-5; D is possibly TRBD1 (6 bases). Deletions cut 2 bases from V and 5 bases from J, with 10 bases between. CDR3 length: 13 residues. The germline CDR1 and CDR2 sequences are SGHDT and YYEEEE. The CDR3 loop reads CASSFEGVETQYF. The CDR3, as DNA: TGTGCCAGCAGCTTCGAGGGGGTGGAGACCCAGTACTTC.

This clonotype was seen a few times. The rearrangement links TRBV6-2 or TRBV6-3 to TRBJ2-7, with a possible D match to TRBD1 (6 bases). The germline V and J ends were trimmed by 0 bases and 1 base, with 10 bases remaining between them. Germline-derived CDR1 and CDR2 are MNHEY and SVGEGT. The CDR3 has 15 residues. In nucleotides, the CDR3 is TGTGCCAGCAGTTACTCCTGGACAGAGTCCTACGAGCAGTACTTC. It encodes CASSYSWTESYEQYF.

This clonotype occurred a few times. The J gene is TRBJ2-1, the V gene TRBV12-3 or TRBV12-4; D unresolved. This CDR3 is 15 amino acids long. Between the trimmed V and J ends, which lost 1 base and 0 bases, there was a span of 7 bases. CDR3 amino acids: CASSLEGNSYNEQFF. DNA of the CDR3: TGTGCCAGCAGTTTAGAAGGGAACTCCTACAATGAGCAGTTCTTC.

This clonotype was seen only a few times. The chain joins TRBV6-1 to TRBJ1-3, with D maybe TRBD1 (6 bases). Between the trimmed V and J ends, which lost 7 bases and 0 bases, there was a span of 13 bases. Looked up from germline, CDR1 is MNHNS and CDR2 is SASEGT. The CDR3 consists of 15 residues. DNA for the CDR3: TGTGCCAGCACGGGAAGGGGGGGCTCTGGAAACACCATATATTTT. Its protein is CASTGRGGSGNTIYF.

The CDR3 spells CASSPTGGEKGYTF. The CDR3 nucleotides are TGTGCCAGCAGTCCGACAGGGGGCGAGAAGGGCTACACCTTC. The chain employs TRBV12-3 or TRBV12-4 and TRBJ1-2; 10 nucleotides match TRBD1. The CDR3 totals 14 residues. V dropped 5 bases and J dropped 8; count of bases not matched to a gene: 8.

Ten or more counts support this clonotype. The chain joins TRBV12-3 or TRBV12-4 to TRBJ1-1; D is undetermined. This CDR3 spans 13 amino acids. Trimming took 6 bases from V and 7 from J, leaving 15 bases between them. CDR3 protein: CASRKRSSDEAFF. The CDR3 nucleotides read TGTGCCAGCAGAAAAAGGTCTTCAGATGAAGCTTTCTTT.

This rearrangement joins TRBV12-3 or TRBV12-4 to TRBJ2-7, with 8 bases matching TRBD1. This CDR3 contains 17 residues. V shed 3 bases, J shed 1 base, and the junction held 11 bases outside the gene matches. This CDR3 is CASSFGNPQGVSYEQYF. CDR3 DNA sequence: TGTGCCAGCAGTTTCGGTAATCCACAGGGGGTGTCCTACGAGCAGTACTTC.

J is TRBJ1-4 and V is TRBV7-9; 7 bases map to TRBD1. V was pared by 5 bases and J by 4 bases, with 4 bases of the junction left unmatched. Germline V CDR1 and CDR2: SEHNR, FQNEAQ (reference sequence). The CDR3 extends over 14 amino acids. The CDR3 spells CASSPQGINEKLFF. The CDR3 DNA reads TGTGCCAGCAGCCCACAGGGGATTAATGAAAAACTGTTTTTT.

Note on this clonotype: A read error may produce the germline difference seen at one junction end. The chain uses TRBV3-1 and TRBJ2-7; D is undetermined. The CDR3 covers 15 residues. Germline V gene lookup returns CDR1 LGHDT and CDR2 YNNKEL (reference sequence). The CDR3 nucleotides are TGTGCCAGCAGCCAAGATCAGGCAGTTTCCTGCGAGCAGTACTTC. Residues: CASSQDQAVSCEQYF.

This clonotype was counted many times. This chain uses TRBV4-1 with TRBJ2-1; 9 positions agree with TRBD2. CDR1 is MGHRA, CDR2 YSYEKL, per germline. This CDR3 is 16 amino acids long. V shed 0 bases, J shed 6 bases, and the junction held 6 bases outside the gene matches. The CDR3: CASSQEKSSGINEQFF. CDR3 sequence (DNA): TGCGCCAGCAGCCAAGAGAAGTCTAGCGGGATCAATGAGCAGTTCTTC.

This rearrangement joins TRBV4-3 to TRBJ2-3; tentative D call: TRBD2 (7 bases). Germline CDR1 reads LGHNA; CDR2 reads YSLEER. The V and J ends lost 3 bases and 4 bases respectively, with 23 bases between them. This CDR3 comprises 18 residues. CDR3: CASSQGGQGQVPSDTQYF. CDR3 DNA sequence: TGCGCCAGCAGCCAGGGGGGGCAAGGACAAGTACCTTCAGATACGCAGTATTTT.

J is TRBJ2-5 and V is TRBV6-5; D is unclear. Per the germline V gene, CDR1 is MNHEY and CDR2 is SVGAGI. CDR3 length equals 15 residues. V was trimmed by 2 bases and J by 4 bases, leaving 14 bases between them. CDR3 nucleotides: TGTGCCAGCAGTTACGATTGGAGTGGCTCAGAGACCCAGTACTTC. It translates to CASSYDWSGSETQYF.

This clonotype appeared a few times. The genes are TRBV15 and TRBJ2-7; tentative D call: TRBD2 (6 bases). The germline V and J ends were trimmed by 0 bases and 0 bases, with 9 bases remaining between them. The CDR3 loop spans 15 amino acids. The germline V gene encodes CDR1 LNHNV and CDR2 YYDKDF (reference sequence). The CDR3 here is CATSRDGGYSYEQYF. CDR3 in DNA: TGTGCCACCAGCAGAGATGGGGGGTACTCCTACGAGCAGTACTTC.

The chain uses TRBV5-1 and TRBJ2-3; TRBD2 matches at 11 bases. In germline, CDR1 is SGHRS, CDR2 YFSETQ. J lost 0 bases, V lost 0 bases, and 6 bases had no gene match. The CDR3 consists of 18 residues. CDR3 region: CASSLAGGTSGSTDTQYF. CDR3 DNA sequence: TGCGCCAGCAGCTTGGCCGGTGGGACTAGCGGCAGCACAGATACGCAGTATTTT. The variable domain in full, with the rest retrieved from reference TRBV5-1 and TRBJ2-3, is KAGVTQTPRYLIKTRGQQVTLSCSPISGHRSVSWYQQTPGQGLQFLFEYFSETQRNKGNFPGRFSGRQFSNSRSEMNVSTLELGDSALYLCASSLAGGTSGSTDTQYFGPGTRLTVL.

This clonotype was counted at least ten times. The gene calls are TRBV5-1 and TRBJ2-2; TRBD1 matches at 7 bases. This CDR3 has 16 amino acids. Germline V CDR1 and CDR2: SGHRS, YFSETQ. Unmatched junction bases numbered 7, after V lost 3 bases and J lost 2 bases. As DNA, the CDR3 is TGCGCCAGCAGCTCAAGACAGGGTCTTAACACCGGGGAGCTGTTTTTT. Its protein is CASSSRQGLNTGELFF. The variable domain in full, completed from reference TRBV5-1 and TRBJ2-2, reads KAGVTQTPRYLIKTRGQQVTLSCSPISGHRSVSWYQQTPGQGLQFLFEYFSETQRNKGNFPGRFSGRQFSNSRSEMNVSTLELGDSALYLCASSSRQGLNTGELFFGEGSRLTVL.

This chain connects TRBV29-1 to TRBJ2-5; D is perhaps TRBD2 (6 bases). The ends were cut back, 6 bases at V and 4 bases at J, with 9 bases in the middle. From germline, CDR1 is SQVTM and CDR2 ANQGSEA. The CDR3 has 11 amino acids. The DNA of the CDR3 is TGCAGCGTCCAGGAGGGAGAGACCCAGTACTTC. Protein sequence: CSVQEGETQYF.

This clonotype was picked up a small number of times. The CDR3, as DNA: TGTGCCAGCAGGCTTCGGGGGGACCTCCACAATCCAGCTTTCTTT. Translated: CASRLRGDLHNPAFF. The chain combines TRBV6-2 or TRBV6-3 with TRBJ1-1; TRBD1 might be the D (5 bases). This CDR3 region has 15 residues. Trimming left V 6 bases short and J 10 bases short, with 24 bases between. In germline, CDR1 is MNHEY, CDR2 SVGEGT.

This clonotype came up a few times. This chain uses TRBV7-9 with TRBJ1-1, with D possibly being TRBD1 (5 bases). The V end was cut by 1 base, the J end by 1 base, with 10 bases between. This CDR3 comprises 15 residues. CDR1 and CDR2 (germline): SEHNR, FQNEAQ (reference sequence). The CDR3 bases are TGTGCCAGCAGCTTAGGACAGACCCAGAACACTGAAGCTTTCTTT. Translation: CASSLGQTQNTEAFF.

The sample holds a few counts of this clonotype. V usage is TRBV6-2 or TRBV6-3 and J usage is TRBJ1-5; no clear D. Germline V gene data show CDR1 as MNHEY and CDR2 as SVGEGT. Trimming left V 6 bases short and J 2 bases short, with 14 bases between. The CDR3 is 15 amino acids. This chain's CDR3 is CASSLNSIRNQPQHF. The CDR3 region has the DNA TGTGCCAGCAGCCTAAACTCCATACGCAATCAGCCCCAGCATTTT.